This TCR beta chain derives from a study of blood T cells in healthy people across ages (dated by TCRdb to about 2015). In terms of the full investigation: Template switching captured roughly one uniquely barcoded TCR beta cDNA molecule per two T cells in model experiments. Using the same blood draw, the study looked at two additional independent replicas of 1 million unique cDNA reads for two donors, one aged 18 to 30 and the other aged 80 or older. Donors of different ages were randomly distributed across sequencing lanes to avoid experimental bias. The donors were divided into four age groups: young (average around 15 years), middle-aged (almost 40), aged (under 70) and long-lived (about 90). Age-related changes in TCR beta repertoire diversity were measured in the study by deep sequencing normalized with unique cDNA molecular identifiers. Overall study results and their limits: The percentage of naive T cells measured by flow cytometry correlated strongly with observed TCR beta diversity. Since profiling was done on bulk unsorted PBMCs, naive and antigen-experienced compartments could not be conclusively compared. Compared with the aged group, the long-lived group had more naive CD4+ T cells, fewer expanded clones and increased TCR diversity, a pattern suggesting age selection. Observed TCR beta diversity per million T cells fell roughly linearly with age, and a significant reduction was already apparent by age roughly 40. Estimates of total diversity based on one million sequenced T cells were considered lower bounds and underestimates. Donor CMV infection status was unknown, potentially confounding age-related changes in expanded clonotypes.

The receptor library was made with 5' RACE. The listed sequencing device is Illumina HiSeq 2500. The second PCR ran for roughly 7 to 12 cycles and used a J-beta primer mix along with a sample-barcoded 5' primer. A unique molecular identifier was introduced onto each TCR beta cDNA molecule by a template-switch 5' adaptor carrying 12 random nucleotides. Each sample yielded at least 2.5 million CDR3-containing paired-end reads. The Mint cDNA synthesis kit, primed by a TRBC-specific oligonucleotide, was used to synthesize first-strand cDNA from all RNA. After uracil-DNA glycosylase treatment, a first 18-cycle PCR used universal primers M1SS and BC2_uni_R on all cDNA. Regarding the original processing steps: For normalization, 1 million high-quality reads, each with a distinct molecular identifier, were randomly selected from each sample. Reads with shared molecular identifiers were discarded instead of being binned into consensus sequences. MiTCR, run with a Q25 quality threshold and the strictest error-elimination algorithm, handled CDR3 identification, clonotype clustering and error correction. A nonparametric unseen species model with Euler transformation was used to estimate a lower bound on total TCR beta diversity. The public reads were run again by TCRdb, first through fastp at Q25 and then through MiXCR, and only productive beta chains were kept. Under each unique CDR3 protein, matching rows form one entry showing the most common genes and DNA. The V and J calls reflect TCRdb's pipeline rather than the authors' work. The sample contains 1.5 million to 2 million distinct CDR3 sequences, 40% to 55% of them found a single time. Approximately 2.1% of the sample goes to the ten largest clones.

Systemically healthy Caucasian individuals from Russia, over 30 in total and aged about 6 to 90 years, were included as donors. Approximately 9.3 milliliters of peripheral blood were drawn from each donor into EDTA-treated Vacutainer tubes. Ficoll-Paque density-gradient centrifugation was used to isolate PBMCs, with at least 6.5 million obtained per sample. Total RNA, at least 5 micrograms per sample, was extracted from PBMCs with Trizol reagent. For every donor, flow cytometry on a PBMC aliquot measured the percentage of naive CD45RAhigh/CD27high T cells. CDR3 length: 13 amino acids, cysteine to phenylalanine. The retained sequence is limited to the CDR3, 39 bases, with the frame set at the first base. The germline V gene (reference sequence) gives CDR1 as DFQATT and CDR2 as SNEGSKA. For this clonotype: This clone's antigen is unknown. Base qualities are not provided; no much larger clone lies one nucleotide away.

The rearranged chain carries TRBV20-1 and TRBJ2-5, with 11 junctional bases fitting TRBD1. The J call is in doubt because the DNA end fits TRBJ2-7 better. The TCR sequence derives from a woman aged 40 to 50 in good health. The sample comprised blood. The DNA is TGCAGTCGAGGGACAGGGGGCTCCTACGAGCAGTACTTC. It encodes CSRGTGGSYEQYF.